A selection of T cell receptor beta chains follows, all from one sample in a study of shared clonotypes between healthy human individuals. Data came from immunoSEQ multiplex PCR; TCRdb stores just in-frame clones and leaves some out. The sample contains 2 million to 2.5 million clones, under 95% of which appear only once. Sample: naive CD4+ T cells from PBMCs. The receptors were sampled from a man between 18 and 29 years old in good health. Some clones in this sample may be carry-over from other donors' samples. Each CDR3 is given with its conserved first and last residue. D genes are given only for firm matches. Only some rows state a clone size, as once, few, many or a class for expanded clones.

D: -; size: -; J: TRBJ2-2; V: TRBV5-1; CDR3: CASSLGTDYTGELFF; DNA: TGCGCCAGCAGCTTGGGGACAGACTACACCGGGGAGCTGTTTTTT
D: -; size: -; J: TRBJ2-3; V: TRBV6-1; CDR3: CASSRGPSSTDTQYF; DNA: TGTGCCAGCAGCCGGGGGCCCTCTAGCACAGATACGCAGTATTTT
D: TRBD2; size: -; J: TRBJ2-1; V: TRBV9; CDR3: CASSVSGSGYNEQFF; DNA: TGTGCCAGCAGCGTCAGCGGGAGTGGGTACAATGAGCAGTTCTTC
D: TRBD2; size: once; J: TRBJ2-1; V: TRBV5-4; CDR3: CASSRSTSDEQFF; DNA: TGTGCCAGCAGCCGCTCGACTAGCGATGAGCAGTTCTTC
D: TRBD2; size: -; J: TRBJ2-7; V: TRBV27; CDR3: CASSLGRTSGRVEQYF; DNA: TGTGCCAGCAGTTTAGGTCGGACTAGCGGGAGGGTTGAGCAGTACTTC
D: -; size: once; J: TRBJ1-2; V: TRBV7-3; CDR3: CASSLRAGDYGYTF; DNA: TGTGCCAGCAGCCTTCGGGCGGGGGACTATGGCTACACCTTC
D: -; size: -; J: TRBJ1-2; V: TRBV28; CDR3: CASSSGRRPYGYTF; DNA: TGTGCCAGCAGTTCGGGAAGGAGACCCTATGGCTACACCTTC
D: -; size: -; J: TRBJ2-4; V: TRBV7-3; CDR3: CASSHPNIQYF; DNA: TGTGCCAGCAGCCACCCTAACATTCAGTACTTC
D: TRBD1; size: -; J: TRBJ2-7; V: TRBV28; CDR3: CASIPGQSRYEQYF; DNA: TGTGCCAGCATCCCGGGACAGTCTAGGTACGAGCAGTACTTC
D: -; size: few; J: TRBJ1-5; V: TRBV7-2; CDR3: CASSLESQPQHF; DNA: TGTGCCAGCAGCTTAGAGTCCCAGCCCCAGCATTTT
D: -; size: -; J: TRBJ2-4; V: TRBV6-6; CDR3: CASRDPSALAKNIQYF; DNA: TGTGCCAGCAGGGACCCCTCCGCGCTAGCCAAAAACATTCAGTACTTC
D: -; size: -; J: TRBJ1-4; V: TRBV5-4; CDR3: CASSLGQTNEKLFF; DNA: TGTGCCAGCAGCCTAGGACAGACTAATGAAAAACTGTTTTTT
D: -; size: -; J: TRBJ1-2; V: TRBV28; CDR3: CASSLLGADGYTF; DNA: TGTGCCAGCAGTTTATTGGGGGCTGATGGCTACACCTTC
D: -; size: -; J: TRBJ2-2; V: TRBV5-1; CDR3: CASSLQTGENTGELFF; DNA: TGCGCCAGCAGCTTACAAACCGGGGAGAACACCGGGGAGCTGTTTTTT
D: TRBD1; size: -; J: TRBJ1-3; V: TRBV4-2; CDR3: CASSQKGAGNTIYF; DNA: TGTGCCAGCAGCCAGAAGGGGGCCGGAAACACCATATATTTT
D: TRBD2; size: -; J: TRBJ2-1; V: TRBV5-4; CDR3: CASSLSSGRSNEQFF; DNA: TGTGCCAGCAGCTTGTCTAGCGGGAGATCGAATGAGCAGTTCTTC
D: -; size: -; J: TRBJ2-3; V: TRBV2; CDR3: CASSSESTDTQYF; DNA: TGTGCCAGCAGTTCTGAGAGCACAGATACGCAGTATTTT
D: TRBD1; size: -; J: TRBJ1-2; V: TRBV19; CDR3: CASSIASGGRQGGGRGYGYTF; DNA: TGTGCCAGTAGTATAGCCTCGGGGGGCCGACAGGGAGGAGGTCGCGGCTATGGCTACACCTTC
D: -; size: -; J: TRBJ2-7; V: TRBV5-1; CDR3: CASSLAGNSDEQYF; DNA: TGCGCCAGCAGCTTGGCAGGGAACAGCGACGAGCAGTACTTC
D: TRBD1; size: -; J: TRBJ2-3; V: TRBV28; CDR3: CASSGDRVDTQYF; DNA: TGTGCCAGCAGCGGCGACAGGGTAGATACGCAGTATTTT
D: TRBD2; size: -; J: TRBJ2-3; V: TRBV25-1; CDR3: CASSFGGRVDTDTQYF; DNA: TGTGCCAGCAGCTTCGGCGGGAGAGTTGACACAGATACGCAGTATTTT
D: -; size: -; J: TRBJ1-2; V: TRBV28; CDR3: CASTSLNTGRPYGYTF; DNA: TGTGCCAGCACCTCACTCAATACAGGGAGGCCCTATGGCTACACCTTC